These 22 T cell receptor beta chains were sequenced from one sample in a study of blood T cell repertoires in COVID-19. Sequencing was performed with immunoSEQ multiplex PCR; in TCRdb, only in-frame clones are kept and a portion is missing. The sample contains around 270,000 clones, approximately 83% of which appear only once. The sample taken for sequencing was peripheral blood. These receptors were obtained from a person between 65 and 79 years old with COVID-19, enrolled during active disease.

This clone was counted a single time. This chain connects TRBV6-1 to TRBJ2-1; TRBD2 matches at 10 bases. Unmatched junction bases numbered 0, after V lost 1 base and J lost 3 bases. CDR3 length equals 15 residues. The V gene's germline CDR1 is MNHNS and CDR2 SASEGT. The CDR3 bases are TGTGCCAGCAGTGAAGAGCGGGGGGGCTACAATGAGCAGTTCTTC. Amino acid sequence: CASSEERGGYNEQFF.

This chain links TRBV6-6 with TRBJ2-1; 12 bases fit TRBD1. Germline V gene data show CDR1 as MNHNY and CDR2 as SVGAGI (reference sequence). The CDR3 consists of 15 residues. V dropped 7 bases and J dropped 10; count of bases not matched to a gene: 11. The CDR3 coding sequence is TGTGCCAGCACACCCCCGGGACAGGGGGCTAGGGAGCAGTTCTTC. This encodes CASTPPGQGAREQFF.

The chain employs TRBV6-1 and TRBJ1-1; weak D call: TRBD1 (6 bases). This CDR3 is built from 14 residues. V was trimmed by 3 bases and J by 7 bases, leaving 15 bases between them. Germline CDR1 MNHNS, CDR2 SASEGT. The CDR3 region is CASSDYGGAVEAFF. The CDR3 region has the DNA TGTGCCAGCAGTGATTACGGGGGGGCGGTTGAAGCTTTCTTT.

This clone occurred once. The chain has TRBV19 and TRBJ2-6; D is uncertain. The CDR3 length is 16 residues. Per the germline V gene, CDR1 is LNHDA and CDR2 is SQIVND (reference sequence). V dropped 3 bases and J dropped 0 bases, with 9 bases sitting between them. CDR3 in amino acids: CASSMYSGSGANVLTF. CDR3 DNA: TGTGCCAGTAGTATGTATTCCGGCTCTGGGGCCAACGTCCTGACTTTC.

The chain carries TRBV7-9 and TRBJ1-5; TRBD1 agrees at 9 bases. J was trimmed by 1 base and V by 4 bases; bases with no gene match: 5. Germline CDR1 SEHNR, CDR2 FQNEAQ (reference sequence). The CDR3 totals 16 residues. The CDR3 reads CASSSTGGTSNQPQHF. The DNA of the CDR3 is TGTGCCAGCAGCTCCACAGGGGGCACGAGCAATCAGCCCCAGCATTTT.

The chain employs TRBV19 and TRBJ2-1; 16 bases agree with TRBD2. CDR1 is LNHDA, CDR2 SQIVND, per germline (reference sequence). The V segment lost 5 bases and the J segment 9 bases; nucleotides outside the gene matches: 4. The CDR3 length is 15 residues. The CDR3 loop reads CASSAGTSGRVEQFF. The CDR3 DNA reads TGTGCCAGTAGTGCCGGGACTAGCGGGAGGGTTGAGCAGTTCTTC.

V usage is TRBV27 and J usage is TRBJ1-1; 9 nucleotides agree with TRBD1. The CDR3 sequence is 15 residues long. Germline CDR1 is MNHEY and CDR2 is SMNVEV (reference sequence). With 6 bases clipped from V and 0 bases from J, the junction kept 5 bases outside the gene matches. The CDR3, as DNA: TGTGCCAGCAGCATACAGGGGGCACTGAACACTGAAGCTTTCTTT. Translated, it gives CASSIQGALNTEAFF.

The rearrangement links TRBV5-4 to TRBJ2-3, with D possibly being TRBD2 (5 bases). The CDR3 covers 15 residues. Deletions cut 4 bases from V and 2 bases from J, with 14 bases between. Germline CDR1 and CDR2: SGHNT and YYREEE (reference sequence). The CDR3 reads CASSLRRGATDTQYF. The CDR3 region has the DNA TGTGCCAGCAGCCTCCGCCGGGGTGCCACAGATACGCAGTATTTT. The whole variable domain, filled in from reference TRBV5-4 and TRBJ2-3, reads ETGVTQSPTHLIKTRGQQVTLRCSSQSGHNTVSWYQQALGQGPQFIFQYYREEENGRGNFPPRFSGLQFPNYSSELNVNALELDDSALYLCASSLRRGATDTQYFGPGTRLTVL.

J is TRBJ1-1 and V is TRBV5-6; 7 bases match TRBD1. V was clipped by 2 bases and J by 0 bases; unmatched bases: 10. Germline V CDR1 and CDR2: SGHDT, YYEEEE. The CDR3 is 17 residues long. The CDR3, as DNA: TGTGCCAGCAGCTTCCCCGACAGGGCCAGGATGAACACTGAAGCTTTCTTT. Protein product: CASSFPDRARMNTEAFF.

In nucleotides, the CDR3 is TGTGCCAGCAGTCCACAGGGGATTGGTCAGCCCCAGCATTTT. Translating gives CASSPQGIGQPQHF. V and J are TRBV6-5 and TRBJ1-5, with 7 bases fitting TRBD1. Germline V gene lookup returns CDR1 MNHEY and CDR2 SVGAGI. This CDR3 has 14 amino acids. With V trimmed by 5 bases and J by 6 bases, 7 bases remained unmatched.

The chain carries TRBV5-1 and TRBJ2-2; the D gene is possibly TRBD1 (6 bases). The CDR3 is 15 residues long. Trimming removed 3 bases from V and 0 bases from J, with 9 bases in between. Looked up from germline, CDR1 is SGHRS and CDR2 is YFSETQ. The CDR3 sequence: CASSWDNANTGELFF. The CDR3 DNA is TGCGCCAGCAGCTGGGACAACGCGAACACCGGGGAGCTGTTTTTT.

The gene calls are TRBV5-4 and TRBJ1-4, with D possibly TRBD1 on 5 matching bases. The CDR3 totals 15 residues. Trimming stripped 0 bases from V and 8 bases from J, with 14 bases between. Germline V gene data show CDR1 as SGHNT and CDR2 as YYREEE (reference sequence). In DNA, the CDR3 is TGTGCCAGCAGCTTGGGGGGGGGAAGTGACGAAAAACTGTTTTTT. It yields the protein CASSLGGGSDEKLFF.

The gene calls are TRBV9 and TRBJ2-2; 10 nucleotides agree with TRBD2. This CDR3 contains 16 residues. The germline V gene has CDR1 SGDLS and CDR2 YYNGEE. The ends lost 3 bases at V and 6 bases at J; junction bases unmatched: 8. CDR3 nucleotide sequence: TGTGCCAGCAGCGGATATGCTAGCGGGAGTCCCGGGGAGCTGTTTTTT. Translation: CASSGYASGSPGELFF. The whole variable domain, remainder taken from reference TRBV9 and TRBJ2-2, is DSGVTQTPKHLITATGQRVTLRCSPRSGDLSVYWYQQSLDQGLQFLIQYYNGEERAKGNILERFSAQQFPDLHSELNLSSLELGDSALYFCASSGYASGSPGELFFGEGSRLTVL.

This CDR3 is CASRYTGTGGEKLFF. In DNA, the CDR3 is TGTGCCAGCCGATATACCGGGACAGGGGGAGAAAAACTGTTTTTT. J is TRBJ1-4 and V is TRBV7-2, with 11 bases that match TRBD1. In germline, CDR1 is SGHTA, CDR2 FQGNSA. V was clipped by 8 bases and J by 8 bases; unmatched bases: 10. There are 15 residues in the CDR3.

This clone appeared a single time. The chain carries TRBV7-2 and TRBJ1-1; perhaps TRBD1 as D (5 bases). CDR1 is SGHTA, CDR2 FQGNSA, per germline. V dropped 5 bases and J dropped 7 bases, with 17 bases sitting between them. The CDR3 runs to 14 residues. CDR3 region: CASSLSADRLEAFF. Here the CDR3 DNA reads TGTGCCAGCAGCCTCTCCGCTGACAGACTTGAAGCTTTCTTT.

This clone has just a few counts. The rearrangement links TRBV5-1 to TRBJ2-5; 13 positions agree with TRBD2. CDR1 and CDR2 (germline): SGHRS, YFSETQ. The CDR3 has 16 amino acids. Trimming removed 5 bases from V and 7 bases from J; junction bases left unmatched: 11. The CDR3 is CASSPPLAGGSGTQYF. The CDR3 nucleotides are TGCGCCAGCAGTCCCCCACTAGCGGGAGGGAGCGGGACCCAGTACTTC. Supplemented by reference TRBV5-1 and TRBJ2-5, the full variable domain reads KAGVTQTPRYLIKTRGQQVTLSCSPISGHRSVSWYQQTPGQGLQFLFEYFSETQRNKGNFPGRFSGRQFSNSRSEMNVSTLELGDSALYLCASSPPLAGGSGTQYFGPGTRLLVL.

The V call is TRBV6-2 or TRBV6-3, the J call TRBJ2-5; possible D gene TRBD2, 7 bases. The germline V gene has CDR1 MNHEY and CDR2 SVGEGT. Trimming removed 5 bases from V and 0 bases from J, with 16 bases in between. The CDR3 is 16 amino acids. CDR3 protein: CASSDGGLPYQETQYF. The CDR3 DNA reads TGTGCCAGCAGTGACGGGGGGCTTCCGTACCAAGAGACCCAGTACTTC.

The chain uses TRBV5-8 and TRBJ2-5; 9 positions match TRBD1. V gave up 3 bases and J gave up 3 bases; unmatched junction bases: 6. Germline V gene lookup returns CDR1 SGHTS and CDR2 YDEGEE. This CDR3 comprises 15 residues. CDR3 DNA: TGTGCCAGCAGCTGGGGGACAGGGTCAAAAGAGACCCAGTACTTC. Translated, it gives CASSWGTGSKETQYF.

V and J are TRBV7-8 and TRBJ1-2, with D tentatively TRBD1 (6 bases). Germline values: CDR1 SGHVS, CDR2 FQNEAQ. Trimming cost V 2 bases and J 6 bases, with 10 bases left between them. This CDR3 has 13 residues. CDR3 DNA: TGTGCCAGCAGCTTAAAGGGGGAAAATGGCTACACCTTC. Amino acids: CASSLKGENGYTF.

For the CDR3, the DNA is TGTGCCTCAGGACAGGTCAATCAGCCCCAGCATTTT. It specifies CASGQVNQPQHF. V is TRBV30 and J is TRBJ1-5, with 7 bases identical to TRBD1. CDR1 and CDR2 (germline): GTSNPN, SVGIG (reference sequence). Losses at the gene ends were 7 bases for V and 3 bases for J; bases not matched to a gene: 3. There are 12 residues in the CDR3.

V is TRBV15 and J is TRBJ2-7; a weak D match, TRBD1 (6 bases). There are 15 residues in the CDR3. Deletions cut 0 bases from V and 4 bases from J, with 13 bases between. Germline CDR1 and CDR2: LNHNV and YYDKDF (reference sequence). This chain's CDR3 is CATSRDRNRAYEQYF. DNA of the CDR3: TGTGCCACCAGCAGAGATCGGAACAGGGCTTACGAGCAGTACTTC.

The count of this clone is one. The V gene is TRBV7-6, the J gene TRBJ2-7; possibly TRBD2 for D (5 bases). The germline gives CDR1 SGHVS, CDR2 FNYEAQ. The V end was cut by 5 bases, the J end by 0 bases, with 23 bases between. The CDR3 is made up of 18 amino acids. Here the CDR3 DNA reads TGTGCCAGCAGCCCTCCCCCTCTAGGTGCAGCGGCCTCCTACGAGCAGTACTTC. It is translated as CASSPPPLGAAASYEQYF.